This passage covers 32 T cell receptor beta chains from one sample sequenced in a study of OX40 agonist ivuxolimab in advanced cancers. Repertoires were generated with immunoSEQ multiplex PCR, while TCRdb's copy carries only in-frame clones and drops some. The sample has about 19,000 clones; around two thirds are singletons. The input for sequencing was CD4+ or CD8+ T cells sorted from blood, taken in a trial of the OX40 agonist ivuxolimab. The receptors were sampled from an adult with an advanced solid tumor such as melanoma, head and neck, liver or kidney cancer.

The chain combines TRBV4-1 with TRBJ2-7; TRBD1 matches 9 bases. This CDR3 spans 15 amino acids. The V gene's germline CDR1 is MGHRA and CDR2 YSYEKL. Germline trimming cut 3 bases from V and 4 bases from J; bases unmatched to any gene: 7. Here the CDR3 DNA reads TGCGCCAGCAGCCAGGGCGACAGGGGGTCGTACGAGCAGTACTTC. Protein product: CASSQGDRGSYEQYF.

The V call is TRBV2, the J call TRBJ2-7; D remains unclear. Per germline, CDR1 SNHLY and CDR2 FYNNEI. This CDR3 has 12 amino acids. V lost 8 bases, J lost 1 base, and 9 bases lay in between. The CDR3 DNA reads as TGTGCCAGCGTGGGCAGGTCCTACGAGCAGTACTTC. This encodes CASVGRSYEQYF.

This clone occurred many times. The chain carries TRBV7-2 and TRBJ1-2; TRBD1 agrees at 8 bases. There are 14 residues in the CDR3. V was clipped by 5 bases and J by 3 bases; unmatched bases: 5. CDR1 is SGHTA, CDR2 FQGNSA, per germline. CDR3 coding DNA: TGTGCCAGCAGCCCCGGACAGGGCGACTATGGCTACACCTTC. It is translated as CASSPGQGDYGYTF.

The chain couples TRBV5-4 to TRBJ1-1; D not certain. Germline assignment: CDR1 SGHNT and CDR2 YYREEE (reference sequence). Trimming took off 0 bases at V and 8 bases at J, with 14 bases between the two ends. This CDR3 has 14 residues. Here the CDR3 DNA reads TGTGCCAGCAGCTTGGCCGGAGGAGGCGCGGAAGCTTTCTTT. Protein sequence: CASSLAGGGAEAFF.

This rearrangement joins TRBV15 to TRBJ1-2; no clear D gene. The V gene's germline CDR1 is LNHNV and CDR2 YYDKDF (reference sequence). CDR3 length: 11 residues. Trimming left V 3 bases short and J 4 bases short, with 3 bases between. The CDR3 DNA follows: TGTGCCACCAGCAGCCGCTATGGCTACACCTTC. Amino acid sequence: CATSSRYGYTF.

V gene TRBV27 combines with J gene TRBJ2-1; D is possibly TRBD1 or TRBD2 (5 bases each). The CDR3 runs 12 residues. With 7 bases removed from V and 8 bases from J, the gap between germline ends came to 12 bases. In germline, CDR1 is MNHEY, CDR2 SMNVEV (reference sequence). CDR3 coding DNA: TGTGCCAGCACCAATATGGGGGATGAGCAGTTCTTC. Amino acids: CASTNMGDEQFF.

V and J are TRBV9 and TRBJ2-7, with TRBD2 matching over 7 bases. The CDR3 loop spans 13 amino acids. Germline assignment: CDR1 SGDLS and CDR2 YYNGEE. Germline trimming cut 2 bases from V and 3 bases from J; bases unmatched to any gene: 2. This CDR3 is CASSVSGGYEQYF. CDR3 nucleotides: TGTGCCAGCAGCGTCTCGGGGGGCTACGAGCAGTACTTC.

Only a few counts were recorded for this clone. The chain joins TRBV6-1 to TRBJ2-7, with D perhaps matching TRBD2 (6 bases). CDR3 length: 15 amino acids. CDR1 and CDR2 from the germline V gene are MNHNS and SASEGT. V shed 3 bases and J shed 0 bases, with 12 bases lying between them. The CDR3 bases are TGTGCCAGCAGTGATCGGGGAGGAAGCTCCTACGAGCAGTACTTC. Protein sequence: CASSDRGGSSYEQYF.

This clone showed up just a few times. The chain joins TRBV19 to TRBJ2-7; 8 bases align to TRBD1. The V segment lost 1 base and the J segment 2 bases; nucleotides outside the gene matches: 4. Germline V gene lookup returns CDR1 LNHDA and CDR2 SQIVND (reference sequence). This CDR3 comprises 15 residues. The CDR3 loop is CASSIGTGMTYEQYF. The CDR3 DNA follows: TGTGCCAGTAGTATAGGGACAGGGATGACCTACGAGCAGTACTTC.

J is TRBJ2-7 and V is TRBV5-4; 8 bases align to TRBD2. Unmatched junction bases numbered 6, after V lost 4 bases and J lost 0 bases. Germline-derived CDR1 and CDR2 are SGHNT and YYREEE (reference sequence). This CDR3 is built from 15 residues. The CDR3 sequence is CASSGLAGLSYEQYF. The CDR3 DNA reads TGTGCCAGCAGCGGGCTAGCGGGCCTCTCCTACGAGCAGTACTTC.

The chain recombines TRBV2 with TRBJ2-1; 8 positions match TRBD1. V shed 7 bases and J 6 bases; nucleotides not matched to a gene: 5. Looked up from germline, CDR1 is SNHLY and CDR2 is FYNNEI. The CDR3 is made up of 13 amino acids. Here the CDR3 DNA reads TGTGCCAGCATACGGACAGGGAGCAATGAGCAGTTCTTC. Its protein is CASIRTGSNEQFF.

Judged by abundance, this clone is large. The chain links TRBV7-3 to TRBJ2-7; 9 bases fit TRBD2. CDR1 SGHTA and CDR2 FQGTGA come from the germline V gene. Unmatched junction bases numbered 5, after V lost 2 bases and J lost 3 bases. The CDR3 runs to 15 residues. The DNA of the CDR3 is TGTGCCAGCAGCTTAGTAGCGGGGGCGAACTACGAGCAGTACTTC. Translated, it gives CASSLVAGANYEQYF.

J is TRBJ2-7 and V is TRBV13; 9 positions agree with TRBD1. The germline gives CDR1 PRHDT, CDR2 FYEKMQ (reference sequence). The V segment lost 2 bases and the J segment 2 bases; nucleotides outside the gene matches: 4. CDR3 length: 15 residues. Written as DNA, the CDR3 is TGTGCCAGCAGCTTATATGGACAGGGGACCTACGAGCAGTACTTC. Translating it yields CASSLYGQGTYEQYF.

This clone was seen only a few times. The chain recombines TRBV5-1 with TRBJ2-1; no clear D gene. The CDR3 sequence is 16 residues long. CDR1 is SGHRS, CDR2 YFSETQ, per germline. V was clipped by 2 bases and J by 5 bases, with 17 bases between them. CDR3 region: CASSFIGSWRNNEQFF. For the CDR3, the DNA is TGCGCCAGCAGCTTTATTGGTAGCTGGCGGAACAATGAGCAGTTCTTC.

This clone was seen once. The rearrangement links TRBV4-3 to TRBJ2-1, with 10 bases fitting TRBD1. Trimming at V came to 0 bases and at J to 2 bases, leaving 1 base not matched to a gene. Germline loops: CDR1 LGHNA, CDR2 YSLEER. This CDR3 region has 16 residues. CDR3 in DNA: TGCGCCAGCAGCCAAGATGACAGGGGGCCCTACAATGAGCAGTTCTTC. Protein sequence: CASSQDDRGPYNEQFF.

The chain links TRBV6-1 to TRBJ2-5; 9 bases are a match to TRBD1. The CDR3 is 13 residues long. CDR1 and CDR2 (germline): MNHNS, SASEGT. The trim removed 6 bases at V and 4 bases at J, leaving 3 bases unmatched. This chain's CDR3 is CASRTGGGETQYF. The DNA for the CDR3 is TGTGCCAGCAGAACAGGGGGCGGAGAGACCCAGTACTTC.

The chain recombines TRBV27 with TRBJ2-7; TRBD2 might be the D (7 bases). The germline gives CDR1 MNHEY, CDR2 SMNVEV (reference sequence). The germline V and J ends were trimmed by 6 bases and 2 bases, with 17 bases remaining between them. The CDR3 contains 15 residues. In DNA, the CDR3 is TGTGCCAGCAGGTCCCTAGGGGGGGGCCCCTACGAGCAGTACTTC. Protein product: CASRSLGGGPYEQYF.

V usage is TRBV7-3 and J usage is TRBJ2-2; D is unresolved. CDR3 length equals 16 residues. The ends were cut back, 4 bases at V and 6 bases at J, with 18 bases in the middle. Germline V gene lookup returns CDR1 SGHTA and CDR2 FQGTGA. This CDR3 is CASSSYVSLFSGELFF. The CDR3 DNA is TGTGCCAGCAGCTCATACGTCAGTTTGTTTTCCGGGGAGCTGTTTTTT.

This clone showed up just once. The chain carries TRBV5-1 and TRBJ2-5, with 7 bases identical to TRBD2. The germline CDR1 and CDR2 sequences are SGHRS and YFSETQ. V shed 1 base and J 3 bases; nucleotides not matched to a gene: 12. CDR3 length: 17 amino acids. CDR3 sequence reads: CASSLTKREVWKETQYF. The CDR3 DNA follows: TGCGCCAGCAGCTTGACCAAACGGGAGGTATGGAAAGAGACCCAGTACTTC. Combining the CDR3 with reference TRBV5-1 and TRBJ2-5 gives the whole variable domain KAGVTQTPRYLIKTRGQQVTLSCSPISGHRSVSWYQQTPGQGLQFLFEYFSETQRNKGNFPGRFSGRQFSNSRSEMNVSTLELGDSALYLCASSLTKREVWKETQYFGPGTRLLVL.

V gene TRBV28 combines with J gene TRBJ1-4, with 9 bases that match TRBD1. This CDR3 contains 15 residues. Germline values: CDR1 MDHEN, CDR2 SYDVKM. Trimming at V came to 6 bases and at J to 3 bases, leaving 5 bases not matched to a gene. CDR3 nucleotides: TGTGCCAGCAGAAGACAGGGGGGATCTAATGAAAAACTGTTTTTT. Its translation: CASRRQGGSNEKLFF.

The chain recombines TRBV6-5 with TRBJ2-3; D possibly corresponds to TRBD2 (6 bases). The CDR3 has 15 residues. V lost 4 bases and J 6 bases, leaving 17 bases between the germline ends. Germline V CDR1 and CDR2: MNHEY, SVGAGI. DNA of the CDR3: TGTGCCAGCAGTTCGACCCGCGGCGGAGGGGATACGCAGTATTTT. Translated: CASSSTRGGGDTQYF.

A few counts support this clone. This chain joins TRBV27 and TRBJ1-2; D not certain. There are 15 residues in the CDR3. Looked up from germline, CDR1 is MNHEY and CDR2 is SMNVEV (reference sequence). V lost 4 bases and J lost 3, with 15 bases in between. CDR3 region: CASSSASREDYGYTF. CDR3 nucleotides: TGTGCCAGCAGTTCCGCAAGCCGGGAGGACTATGGCTACACCTTC.

The CDR3 DNA follows: TGTGCCAGCAGCTGGACAGGGTCGGGGACTGAAGCTTTCTTT. Its protein is CASSWTGSGTEAFF. The chain uses TRBV11-2 and TRBJ1-1, with 8 bases aligning to TRBD1. This CDR3 contains 14 residues. Trimming removed 4 bases from V and 5 bases from J; junction bases left unmatched: 6. The germline V gene encodes CDR1 SGHAT and CDR2 FQNNGV.

V usage is TRBV4-1 and J usage is TRBJ2-3; D unresolved. V lost 4 bases to trimming and J lost 0 bases, with 8 bases between them. The germline gives CDR1 MGHRA, CDR2 YSYEKL. CDR3 length: 14 residues. The CDR3 DNA follows: TGCGCCAGCAGCCTACTCCAGAGCACAGATACGCAGTATTTT. Its protein product is CASSLLQSTDTQYF.

The genes are TRBV28 and TRBJ2-7; 7 bases fit TRBD1. From germline, CDR1 is MDHEN and CDR2 SYDVKM. The V gene end was trimmed by 7 bases and the J gene end by 4 bases; junction bases not matched to a gene: 7. The CDR3 is 13 residues long. The CDR3 spells CASTLGTAYEQYF. DNA for the CDR3: TGTGCCAGCACCCTCGGGACAGCATACGAGCAGTACTTC.

The chain couples TRBV5-8 to TRBJ2-1; D is unresolved. The CDR3 spans 15 residues. Deletions cut 1 base from V and 0 bases from J, with 8 bases between. CDR1 SGHTS and CDR2 YDEGEE come from the germline V gene. CDR3 residues: CASSLSRFSYNEQFF. The CDR3 nucleotides are TGTGCCAGCAGCTTGTCCCGGTTCTCCTACAATGAGCAGTTCTTC.

In its sample, this clone was seen once. This chain links TRBV7-2 with TRBJ2-7; D is ambiguous. The CDR3 sequence is 13 residues long. Germline CDR1 SGHTA, CDR2 FQGNSA. Trimming left V 3 bases short and J 6 bases short, with 12 bases between. This chain's CDR3 is CASSFGIGREQYF. The CDR3 DNA reads TGTGCCAGCAGCTTCGGTATAGGGCGCGAGCAGTACTTC.

The V call is TRBV9, the J call TRBJ1-3; a possible D gene is TRBD1 (5 bases). V lost 0 bases to trimming and J lost 0 bases, with 7 bases between them. This CDR3 comprises 15 residues. Germline CDR1 SGDLS, CDR2 YYNGEE. The CDR3 spells CASSVAGSSGNTIYF. As DNA, the CDR3 is TGTGCCAGCAGCGTAGCAGGGAGCTCTGGAAACACCATATATTTT.

The V and J genes are TRBV15 and TRBJ1-4; weak D call: TRBD1 (5 bases). The CDR3 covers 12 residues. Germline V gene lookup returns CDR1 LNHNV and CDR2 YYDKDF (reference sequence). Deletions cut 8 bases from V and 7 bases from J, with 11 bases between. The CDR3 reads CATRGESEKLFF. In DNA, the CDR3 is TGTGCCACCCGGGGGGAATCTGAAAAACTGTTTTTT.

The chain combines TRBV19 with TRBJ1-5, with 7 bases identical to TRBD1. After removal of 4 bases from V and 4 bases from J, the junction contained 4 bases not matched to a gene. CDR3 length: 14 residues. CDR1 and CDR2 (germline): LNHDA, SQIVND (reference sequence). The CDR3 DNA reads as TGTGCCAGTAGTACGAGGGACAGAAATCAGCCCCAGCATTTT. Translated, it gives CASSTRDRNQPQHF.

The rearrangement links TRBV7-2 to TRBJ2-5, with TRBD1 matching over 8 bases. The CDR3 extends over 17 amino acids. After removal of 5 bases from V and 1 base from J, the junction contained 12 bases not matched to a gene. Germline V lookup: CDR1 SGHTA, CDR2 FQGNSA. The DNA for the CDR3 is TGTGCCAGCAGCCCAGGGGGCCCACCAGGGTTCCAAGAGACCCAGTACTTC. Amino acid sequence: CASSPGGPPGFQETQYF.

The chain joins TRBV11-2 to TRBJ2-7; 14 nucleotides match TRBD2. V gave up 5 bases and J gave up 3 bases; unmatched junction bases: 0. The CDR3 is 14 amino acids. From germline, CDR1 is SGHAT and CDR2 FQNNGV. This CDR3 reads CASSGTSGGYEQYF. The DNA of the CDR3 is TGTGCCAGCAGCGGGACTAGCGGGGGCTACGAGCAGTACTTC.